This T cell receptor (beta chain) was identified during a study of blood T cell repertoires in COVID-19. Deletions cut 0 bases from V and 3 bases from J, with 14 bases between. Germline values: CDR1 LGHNA, CDR2 YNFKEQ. The CDR3 runs to 16 residues. Using immunoSEQ multiplex PCR, the repertoire was profiled, and TCRdb retains in-frame clones only, with some absent. This sample has 100,000 to 150,000 clones, with 70% to 90% found just once. The specimen was peripheral blood. The TCR sequence derives from a man aged 35-49 years with acute or convalescent COVID-19. The chain combines TRBV4-2 with TRBJ1-1, with D possibly matching TRBD1 (5 bases). The CDR3 region has the DNA TGTGCCAGCAGCCAAGATTACGGATTCAGGGACACTGAAGCTTTCTTT. This codes for CASSQDYGFRDTEAFF.